The clone carrying this TCR delta chain was seen a few times. The antigen is undetermined. The record originates from a study of human gamma delta and Vdelta1 T cells. Study-wide points: Polyclonal Delta One T cells reportedly showed broad cytotoxic targeting of acute myeloid leukemia.

TCRdb reapplied CATT to the PCR reads. The sample includes approximately 7,000 delta-chain clones, 40% of them seen just once. V shed 4 bases, J shed 2 bases, and the junction held 23 bases outside the gene matches. The CDR3 spans 21 residues. CDR1 and CDR2 (germline): TSWWSYY, QGS. The V call is TRDV1, the J call TRDJ1; TRDD2 agrees at 9 bases. The sequenced material came from Vdelta1 gamma-delta T cells from blood grown in culture (DOT cells). This TCR derives from a human donor in good health. Written as DNA, the CDR3 is TGTGCTCTTGGGGGCCCTGTTACCTTCCTACGGGACCGTCCTGGTACCGATAAACTCATCTTT. It specifies CALGGPVTFLRDRPGTDKLIF.